This T cell receptor beta chain was observed in a study of blood T cell repertoires in COVID-19. Study in general: Specimens from acute and convalescent COVID-19 originated in the United States, Italy and Spain. T cells, B-cell-depleted T cells, or PBMCs provided the cDNA or gDNA that served as material.

The CDR3 is made up of 11 amino acids. CDR1 and CDR2 (germline): MNHEY, SVGAGI. V shed 5 bases and J shed 5 bases, with 6 bases lying between them. As originally analysed: Nucleated cell counts were estimated from reference gene primer amplification. Here immunoSEQ multiplex PCR was the method, and the copy in TCRdb shows in-frame clones only, minus some. V and J calls and clone size are given by that table; D and trimming were obtained from the DNA. Of over 90,000 clones listed, approximately 79% are singletons. Enrolled during active infection, Seattle patients were then followed longitudinally. The chain combines TRBV6-5 with TRBJ1-1, with D uncertain. Sequenced input: peripheral blood. This receptor was identified in an older man with COVID-19, enrolled during active disease. This CDR3 is CASSKETEAFF. The CDR3 DNA follows: TGTGCCAGCAGTAAGGAGACTGAAGCTTTCTTT.